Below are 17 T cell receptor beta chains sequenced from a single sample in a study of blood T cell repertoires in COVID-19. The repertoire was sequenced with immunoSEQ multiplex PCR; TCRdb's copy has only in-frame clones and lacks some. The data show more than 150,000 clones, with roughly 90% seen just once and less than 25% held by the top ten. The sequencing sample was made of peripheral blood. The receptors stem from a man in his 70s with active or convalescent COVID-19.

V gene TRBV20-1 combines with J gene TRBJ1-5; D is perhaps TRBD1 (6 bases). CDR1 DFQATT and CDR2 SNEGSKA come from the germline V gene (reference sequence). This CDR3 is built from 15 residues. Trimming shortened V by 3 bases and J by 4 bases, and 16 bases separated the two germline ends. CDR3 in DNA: TGCAGTGCTAGTAGTCCGGGACAAACAAATCAGCCCCAGCATTTT. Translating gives CSASSPGQTNQPQHF.

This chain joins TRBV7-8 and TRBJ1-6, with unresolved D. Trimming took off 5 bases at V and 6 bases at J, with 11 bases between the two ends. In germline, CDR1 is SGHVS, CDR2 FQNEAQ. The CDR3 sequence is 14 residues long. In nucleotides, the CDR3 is TGTGCCAGCAGCCGGGAGATTATTAATTCACCCCTCCACTTT. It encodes CASSREIINSPLHF. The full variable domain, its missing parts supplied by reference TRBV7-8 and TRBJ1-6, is GAGVSQSPRYKVAKRGQDVALRCDPISGHVSLFWYQQALGQGPEFLTYFQNEAQLDKSGLPSDRFFAERPEGSVSTLKIQRTQQEDSAVYLCASSREIINSPLHFGNGTRLTVT.

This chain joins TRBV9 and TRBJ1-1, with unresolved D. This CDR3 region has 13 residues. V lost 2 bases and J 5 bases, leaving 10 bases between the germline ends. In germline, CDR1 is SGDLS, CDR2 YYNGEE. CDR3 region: CASSVLKETEAFF. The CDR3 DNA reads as TGTGCCAGCAGCGTCTTGAAGGAGACTGAAGCTTTCTTT.

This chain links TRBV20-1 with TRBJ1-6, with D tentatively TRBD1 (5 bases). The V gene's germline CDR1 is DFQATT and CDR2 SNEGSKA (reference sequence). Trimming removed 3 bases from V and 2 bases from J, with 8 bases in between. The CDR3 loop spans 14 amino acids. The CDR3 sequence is CSASRGAYNSPLHF. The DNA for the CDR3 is TGCAGTGCTAGTCGGGGGGCCTATAATTCACCCCTCCACTTT.

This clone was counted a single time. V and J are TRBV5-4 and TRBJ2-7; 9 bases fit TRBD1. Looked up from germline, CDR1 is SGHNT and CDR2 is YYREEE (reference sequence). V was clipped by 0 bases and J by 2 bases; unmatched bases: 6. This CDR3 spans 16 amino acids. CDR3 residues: CASSLGGTGNTYEQYF. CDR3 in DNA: TGTGCCAGCAGCTTGGGAGGGACAGGGAATACCTACGAGCAGTACTTC.

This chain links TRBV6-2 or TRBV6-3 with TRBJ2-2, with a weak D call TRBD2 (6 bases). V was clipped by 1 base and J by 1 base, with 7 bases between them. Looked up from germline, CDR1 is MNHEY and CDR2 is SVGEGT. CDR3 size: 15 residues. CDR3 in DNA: TGTGCCAGCAGTTACTACGGGAGGAACACCGGGGAGCTGTTTTTT. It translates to CASSYYGRNTGELFF.

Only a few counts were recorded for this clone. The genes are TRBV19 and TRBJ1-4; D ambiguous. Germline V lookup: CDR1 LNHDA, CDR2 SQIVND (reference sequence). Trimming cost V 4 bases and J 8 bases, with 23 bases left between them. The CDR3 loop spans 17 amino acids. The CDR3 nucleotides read TGTGCCAGTAGTACCCCGACCGGCGTGGCGGAGTGGGAAAAACTGTTTTTT. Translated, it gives CASSTPTGVAEWEKLFF.

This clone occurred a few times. The CDR3 coding sequence is TGTGCCAGCAGTGAAGGGGACAAGCCTTCGGGGGAGCAGTTCTTC. Translation: CASSEGDKPSGEQFF. The rearrangement uses TRBV6-1 and TRBJ2-1, with a tentative D call TRBD1 (6 bases). V lost 1 base and J 10 bases, leaving 17 bases between the germline ends. Germline CDR1 and CDR2: MNHNS and SASEGT. The CDR3 contains 15 residues.

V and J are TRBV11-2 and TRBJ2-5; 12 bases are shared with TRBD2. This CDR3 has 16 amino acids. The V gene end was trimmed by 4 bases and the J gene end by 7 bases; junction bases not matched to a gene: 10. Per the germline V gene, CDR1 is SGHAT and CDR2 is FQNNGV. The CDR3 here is CASSSPSGRGTGTQYF. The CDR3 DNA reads TGTGCCAGCAGCTCACCTAGCGGGAGGGGGACGGGGACCCAGTACTTC. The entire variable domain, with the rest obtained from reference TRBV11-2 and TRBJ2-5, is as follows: EAGVAQSPRYKIIEKRQSVAFWCNPISGHATLYWYQQILGQGPKLLIQFQNNGVVDDSQLPKDRFSAERLKGVDSTLKIQPAKLEDSAVYLCASSSPSGRGTGTQYFGPGTRLLVL.

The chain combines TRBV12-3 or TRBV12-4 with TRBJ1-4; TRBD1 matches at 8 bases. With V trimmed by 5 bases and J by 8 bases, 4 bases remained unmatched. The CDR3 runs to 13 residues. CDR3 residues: CASSRQGREKLFF. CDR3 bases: TGTGCCAGCAGTCGACAGGGGAGGGAAAAACTGTTTTTT.

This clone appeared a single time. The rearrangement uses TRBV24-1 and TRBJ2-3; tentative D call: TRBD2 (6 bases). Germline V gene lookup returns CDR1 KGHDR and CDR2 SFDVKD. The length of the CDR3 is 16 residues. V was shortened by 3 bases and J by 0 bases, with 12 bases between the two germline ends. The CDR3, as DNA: TGTGCCACCAGTGATCGGGGGACTTCTAGCACAGATACGCAGTATTTT. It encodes CATSDRGTSSTDTQYF.

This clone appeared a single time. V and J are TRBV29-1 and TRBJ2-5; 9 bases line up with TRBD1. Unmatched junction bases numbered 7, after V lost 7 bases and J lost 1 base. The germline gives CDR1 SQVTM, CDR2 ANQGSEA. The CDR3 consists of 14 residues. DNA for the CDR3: TGCAGCGGGACCGGGACAGGGATCCAAGAGACCCAGTACTTC. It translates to CSGTGTGIQETQYF.

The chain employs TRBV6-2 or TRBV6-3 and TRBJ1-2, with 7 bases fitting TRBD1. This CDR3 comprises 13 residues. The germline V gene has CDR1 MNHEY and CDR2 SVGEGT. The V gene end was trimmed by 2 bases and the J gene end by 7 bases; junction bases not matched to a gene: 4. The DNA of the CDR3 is TGTGCCAGCAGTTACGCTGACAGGGCTGGCTACACCTTC. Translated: CASSYADRAGYTF.

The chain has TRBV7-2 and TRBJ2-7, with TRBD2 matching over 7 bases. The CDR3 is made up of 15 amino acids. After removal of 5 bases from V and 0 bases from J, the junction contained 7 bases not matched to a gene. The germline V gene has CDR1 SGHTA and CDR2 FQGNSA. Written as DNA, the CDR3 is TGTGCCAGCAGCGACCGGACTAGGAGCTCCTACGAGCAGTACTTC. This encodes CASSDRTRSSYEQYF.

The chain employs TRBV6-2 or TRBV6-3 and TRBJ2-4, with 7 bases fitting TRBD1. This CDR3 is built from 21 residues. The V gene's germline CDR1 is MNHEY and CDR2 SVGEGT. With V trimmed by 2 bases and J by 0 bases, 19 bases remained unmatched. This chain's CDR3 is CASSYPINTGQQNVAKNIQYF. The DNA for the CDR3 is TGTGCCAGCAGTTACCCGATCAATACGGGACAGCAAAACGTAGCCAAAAACATTCAGTACTTC.

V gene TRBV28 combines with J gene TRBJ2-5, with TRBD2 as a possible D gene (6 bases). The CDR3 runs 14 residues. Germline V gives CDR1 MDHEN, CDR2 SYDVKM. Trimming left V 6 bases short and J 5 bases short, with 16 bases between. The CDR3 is CASREGSGKETQYF. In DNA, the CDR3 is TGTGCCAGCAGGGAGGGGTCGGGGAAGGAGACCCAGTACTTC.

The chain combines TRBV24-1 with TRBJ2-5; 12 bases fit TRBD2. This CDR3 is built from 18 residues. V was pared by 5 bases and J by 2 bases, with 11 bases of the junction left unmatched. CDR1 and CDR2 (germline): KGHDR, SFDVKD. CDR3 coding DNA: TGTGCCACCAGTGGAGGGCCTAGCGGGAGGGCTTTACAAGAGACCCAGTACTTC. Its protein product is CATSGGPSGRALQETQYF.